This TCR beta chain was identified during a study of CD8+ T cells in alopecia areata. Study observations and caveats: Affected scalp, especially in alopecia totalis/universalis, had a higher clonality than normal scalp did.

This CDR3 region has 11 residues. Germline CDR1 and CDR2: NSHNY and SYGAGN. In regard to this clone: Antigen: not known. Genes and germline come from the mouse. With the read ending 4 residues before the CDR3 end, the germline J gene is used to fill in that end.

Extracted RNA was reverse transcribed, and the resulting cDNA served as sequencing template. TCRdb's table, derived via immunoSEQ multiplex PCR, lists solely in-frame clones and lacks some. This sample comprises about 110,000 clones, none seen once only. The specimen was lesional skin. V usage is TRBV13-1 and J usage is TRBJ2-7; the match to TRBD1 covers 8 bases. The sequence was collected from a C3H/HeJ mouse with alopecia areata. This strain has MHC haplotype H2-k. The DNA read from the CDR3 is TGTGCCAGCGTGGACAGGGAT. Residues: CASVDRD. The full CDR3 is CASVDRDEQYF.